This TCR beta chain comes out of a study of cytomegalovirus exposure and HLA in healthy donors. In the study overall: Approximately 77 million unique TCRs from HLA-typed donors were held in an early release of data. Study-wide findings and caveats: Some TCR beta chains (about 170 of them) were listed as cytomegalovirus-associated. Sequencing likely generated an artifact that appeared as a cluster of highly shared sequence variants.

Turning to this clone: The antigen remains undetermined.

The PCR was carried out with 60 Vbeta primers and 13 Jbeta primers. TCRdb's copy holds only in-frame clones and misses some; the assay was immunoSEQ multiplex PCR. The sample consists of 100,000 to 150,000 clones, 66% of them appearing once. The specimen sequenced was PBMCs. The sequence derives from a man younger than 30 in good health and CMV-seronegative.

The CDR3 loop reads CASSLDGGGATDTQYF. The CDR3 DNA reads as TGTGCCAGCAGCTTAGACGGCGGGGGGGCCACAGATACGCAGTATTTT. The chain combines TRBV7-9 with TRBJ2-3; 9 nucleotides match TRBD2. Germline trimming cut 1 base from V and 2 bases from J; bases unmatched to any gene: 4. Germline CDR1 is SEHNR and CDR2 is FQNEAQ (reference sequence). The CDR3 contains 16 residues.